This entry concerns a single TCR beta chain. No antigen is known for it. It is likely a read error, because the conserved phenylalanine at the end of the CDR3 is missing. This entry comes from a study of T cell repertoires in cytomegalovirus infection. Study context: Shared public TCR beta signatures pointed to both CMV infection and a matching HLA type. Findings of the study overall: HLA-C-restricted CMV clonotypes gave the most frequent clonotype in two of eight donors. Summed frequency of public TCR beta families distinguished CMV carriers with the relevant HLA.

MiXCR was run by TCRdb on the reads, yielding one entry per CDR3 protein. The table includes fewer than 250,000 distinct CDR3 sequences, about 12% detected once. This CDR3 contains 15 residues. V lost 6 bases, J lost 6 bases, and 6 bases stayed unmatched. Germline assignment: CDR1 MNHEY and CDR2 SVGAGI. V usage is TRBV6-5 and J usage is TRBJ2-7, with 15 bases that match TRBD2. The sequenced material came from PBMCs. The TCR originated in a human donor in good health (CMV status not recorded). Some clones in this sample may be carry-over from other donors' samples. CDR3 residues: CASRFTGLAGGEQYS. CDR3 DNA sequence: TGTGCCAGCAGATTTACGGGACTAGCGGGAGGCGAGCAGTACTCC.